This TCR beta chain was observed in a study of blood T cell repertoires in COVID-19. The wider study: From the United States, Italy and Spain came samples of acute and convalescent COVID-19. PBMCs, B-cell-depleted T cells, or T cells provided the cDNA or gDNA that made up the material.

Authors' methods: Amplification from reference gene primers served as the basis for estimated nucleated cell counts. Only in-frame clones appear in the TCRdb table, and some are missing; sequencing was by immunoSEQ multiplex PCR. V and J calls and clone size are as listed in that table; D and trimming were resolved from the DNA. The sample shows about 230,000 clones, less than 85% of them seen only once. The CDR3 consists of 14 residues. Germline CDR1 MDHEN, CDR2 SYDVKM. V shed 2 bases and J 3 bases; nucleotides not matched to a gene: 3. This clonotype originated in a woman between 65 and 79 years old with active or convalescent COVID-19. Sequencing was done on a sample of peripheral blood. The chain joins TRBV28 to TRBJ1-1; 7 nucleotides align to TRBD1. The CDR3 DNA reads as TGTGCCAGCAGTTTAGACAGGGTGGACACTGAAGCTTTCTTT. Protein sequence: CASSLDRVDTEAFF.